A single sample gave rise to the 14 T cell receptor beta chains below, sequenced in a study of blood T cell repertoires in COVID-19. The data were produced by immunoSEQ multiplex PCR, yet TCRdb's version contains in-frame clones alone and is incomplete. The sample contains approximately 220,000 clones, roughly nine tenths of which appear only once. Material: peripheral blood. These receptor sequences come from a man aged 40-50 years with acute or convalescent COVID-19.

This clone was observed a few times. The chain uses TRBV5-5 and TRBJ1-5, with D unresolved. CDR3 length: 16 amino acids. Looked up from germline, CDR1 is SGHKS and CDR2 is YYEKEE (reference sequence). V was cut by 0 bases and J by 1 base, with 11 bases left in between. CDR3 coding DNA: TGTGCCAGCAGCTTGGAGTCGGTCTTCAGCAATCAGCCCCAGCATTTT. Residues: CASSLESVFSNQPQHF.

V gene TRBV6-4 combines with J gene TRBJ2-1; 8 positions match TRBD2. The CDR3 length is 15 residues. The V and J ends lost 6 bases and 5 bases, in that order; junction bases with no gene match: 9. CDR1 is MRHNA and CDR2 is SNTAGT in the germline V gene. In DNA, the CDR3 is TGTGCCAGCAGCCCCAATAGCGGGATGAACAATGAGCAGTTCTTC. Amino acids: CASSPNSGMNNEQFF.

This clone was recorded a few times. This chain connects TRBV19 to TRBJ2-3; 9 bases map to TRBD2. Germline V gives CDR1 LNHDA, CDR2 SQIVND (reference sequence). This CDR3 region has 16 residues. With V trimmed by 5 bases and J by 6 bases, 12 bases remained unmatched. The CDR3 DNA follows: TGTGCCAGTAGTCCGCTTGGGCGGGAGGGCCAGGATACGCAGTATTTT. Translated: CASSPLGREGQDTQYF.

This rearrangement joins TRBV27 to TRBJ2-7, with a weak D call TRBD2 (5 bases). This CDR3 is 14 amino acids long. Looked up from germline, CDR1 is MNHEY and CDR2 is SMNVEV (reference sequence). Trimming removed 3 bases from V and 1 base from J, with 10 bases in between. Here the CDR3 reads CASSLIRDSYEQYF. The CDR3 bases are TGTGCCAGCAGTTTGATTCGGGATTCCTACGAGCAGTACTTC.

This rearrangement joins TRBV9 to TRBJ2-3; D gene uncertain. V dropped 0 bases and J dropped 6 bases, with 14 bases sitting between them. CDR3 length equals 15 residues. Germline V gene sequence: CDR1 SGDLS, CDR2 YYNGEE. CDR3 sequence reads: CASSVGSSLSDTQYF. In DNA, the CDR3 is TGTGCCAGCAGCGTAGGTAGCAGCCTTTCGGATACGCAGTATTTT. The whole variable domain, remainder taken from reference TRBV9 and TRBJ2-3, is DSGVTQTPKHLITATGQRVTLRCSPRSGDLSVYWYQQSLDQGLQFLIQYYNGEERAKGNILERFSAQQFPDLHSELNLSSLELGDSALYFCASSVGSSLSDTQYFGPGTRLTVL.

The chain couples TRBV5-1 to TRBJ2-2; no clear D. CDR3 size: 14 residues. V gave up 1 base and J gave up 3 bases, with 7 bases separating them. In germline, CDR1 is SGHRS, CDR2 YFSETQ. Here the CDR3 reads CASSLLPDTGELFF. CDR3 nucleotides: TGCGCCAGCAGCTTGTTGCCAGACACCGGGGAGCTGTTTTTT.

The J gene is TRBJ1-2, the V gene TRBV30; the D gene is possibly TRBD1 (5 bases). The CDR3 is 13 residues long. Trimming shortened V by 5 bases and J by 1 base, and 11 bases separated the two germline ends. Germline CDR1 is GTSNPN and CDR2 is SVGIG (reference sequence). In nucleotides, the CDR3 is TGTGCCTGGGCCCCAGGGCATAACTATGGCTACACCTTC. This translates into CAWAPGHNYGYTF.

Only a few counts were recorded for this clone. The rearrangement joins TRBV29-1 to TRBJ2-1, with 7 bases identical to TRBD2. Germline V gene sequence: CDR1 SQVTM, CDR2 ANQGSEA. This CDR3 is built from 14 residues. The V segment lost 5 bases and the J segment 3 bases; nucleotides outside the gene matches: 7. This CDR3 reads CSVLKRDVYNEQFF. DNA for the CDR3: TGCAGCGTTTTAAAGCGGGACGTCTACAATGAGCAGTTCTTC.

This clone was counted a few times. The J gene is TRBJ1-4, the V gene TRBV4-2; perhaps TRBD1 as D (5 bases). The CDR3 runs to 14 residues. The germline CDR1 and CDR2 sequences are LGHNA and YNFKEQ. V gave up 0 bases and J gave up 6 bases, with 8 bases separating them. The CDR3 DNA sequence: TGTGCCAGCAGCCAAGACAGGGTTGATGAAAAACTGTTTTTT. It codes for CASSQDRVDEKLFF.

CDR3 nucleotide sequence: TGCGCCAGCAGCCAAACGCAGGGTCAAGAGACCCAGTACTTC. Protein product: CASSQTQGQETQYF. The chain is built from TRBV4-1 and TRBJ2-5; D possibly corresponds to TRBD1 (5 bases). The ends were cut back, 2 bases at V and 2 bases at J, with 9 bases in the middle. CDR1 is MGHRA and CDR2 is YSYEKL in the germline V gene. CDR3 length: 14 amino acids.

The chain links TRBV29-1 to TRBJ2-7; possibly TRBD2 for D (6 bases). The CDR3 runs 13 residues. The ends were cut back, 7 bases at V and 3 bases at J, with 16 bases in the middle. Germline values: CDR1 SQVTM, CDR2 ANQGSEA. The CDR3 DNA is TGCAGCGCCCGCGGGGCTAGCGTCTACGAGCAGTACTTC. It specifies CSARGASVYEQYF.

In its sample, this clone was seen a few times. The chain has TRBV28 and TRBJ2-7, with 7 bases fitting TRBD1. Germline V lookup: CDR1 MDHEN, CDR2 SYDVKM. V was pared by 7 bases and J by 3 bases, with 6 bases of the junction left unmatched. The CDR3 runs 13 residues. The CDR3 nucleotides are TGTGCCAGCACCCCGGGACAGCACTACGAGCAGTACTTC. It translates to CASTPGQHYEQYF.

This sequence joins TRBV7-8 and TRBJ2-7; 10 bases fit TRBD2. CDR1 and CDR2 from the germline V gene are SGHVS and FQNEAQ. J lost 5 bases, V lost 0 bases, and 4 bases had no gene match. The CDR3 is 15 residues long. The CDR3 nucleotides read TGTGCCAGCAGCTTAGCGGGGACTAGCGCTGACGAGCAGTACTTC. Translating it yields CASSLAGTSADEQYF.

This chain uses TRBV5-4 with TRBJ2-1; TRBD2 matches 9 bases. CDR1 is SGHNT and CDR2 is YYREEE in the germline V gene (reference sequence). V shed 0 bases, J shed 2 bases, and the junction held 3 bases outside the gene matches. The CDR3 spans 16 residues. The CDR3 protein is CASSLGLADPYNEQFF. The CDR3, as DNA: TGTGCCAGCAGCTTGGGACTAGCGGACCCCTACAATGAGCAGTTCTTC.